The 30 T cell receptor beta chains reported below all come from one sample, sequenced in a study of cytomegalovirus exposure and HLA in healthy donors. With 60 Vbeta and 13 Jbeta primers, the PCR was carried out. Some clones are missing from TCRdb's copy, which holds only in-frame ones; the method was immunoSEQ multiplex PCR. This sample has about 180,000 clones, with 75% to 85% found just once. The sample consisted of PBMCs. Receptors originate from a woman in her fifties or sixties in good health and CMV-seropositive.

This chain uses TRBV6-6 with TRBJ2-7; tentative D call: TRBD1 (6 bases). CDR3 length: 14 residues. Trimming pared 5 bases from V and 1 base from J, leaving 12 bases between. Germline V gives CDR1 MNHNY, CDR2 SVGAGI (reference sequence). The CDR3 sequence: CASSPQGASYEQYF. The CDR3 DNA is TGTGCCAGCAGTCCACAGGGTGCGTCCTACGAGCAGTACTTC.

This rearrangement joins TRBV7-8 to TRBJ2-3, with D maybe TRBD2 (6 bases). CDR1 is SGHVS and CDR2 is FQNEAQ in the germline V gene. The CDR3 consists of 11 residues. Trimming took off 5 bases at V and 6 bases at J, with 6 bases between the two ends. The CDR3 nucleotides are TGTGCCAGCAGCCGGGGGGATACGCAGTATTTT. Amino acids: CASSRGDTQYF.

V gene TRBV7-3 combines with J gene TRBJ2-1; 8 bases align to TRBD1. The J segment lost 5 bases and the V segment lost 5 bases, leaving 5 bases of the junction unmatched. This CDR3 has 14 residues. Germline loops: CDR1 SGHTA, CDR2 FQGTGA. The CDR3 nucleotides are TGTGCCAGCAGCCGGGGACAGGCCAACAATGAGCAGTTCTTC. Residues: CASSRGQANNEQFF.

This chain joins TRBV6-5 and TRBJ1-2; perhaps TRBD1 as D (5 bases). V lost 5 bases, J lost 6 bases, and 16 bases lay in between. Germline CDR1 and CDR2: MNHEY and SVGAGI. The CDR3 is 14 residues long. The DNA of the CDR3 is TGTGCCAGCAGTATCCCGACAGCCCGGGATGGCTACACCTTC. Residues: CASSIPTARDGYTF.

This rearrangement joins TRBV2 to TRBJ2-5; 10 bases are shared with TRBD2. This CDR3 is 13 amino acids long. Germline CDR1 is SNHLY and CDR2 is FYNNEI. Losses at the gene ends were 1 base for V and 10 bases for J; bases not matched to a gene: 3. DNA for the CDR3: TGTGCCAGCAGTGAAGTAGCGGGGGGTGTCCAGTACTTC. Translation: CASSEVAGGVQYF.

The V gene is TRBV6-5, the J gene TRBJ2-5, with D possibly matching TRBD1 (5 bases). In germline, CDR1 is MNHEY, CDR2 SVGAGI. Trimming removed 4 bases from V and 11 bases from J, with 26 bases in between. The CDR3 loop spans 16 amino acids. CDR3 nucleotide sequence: TGTGCCAGCAGTTCTGGAGCATGGACAAGCGACATAGGGCAGTACTTC. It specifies CASSSGAWTSDIGQYF.

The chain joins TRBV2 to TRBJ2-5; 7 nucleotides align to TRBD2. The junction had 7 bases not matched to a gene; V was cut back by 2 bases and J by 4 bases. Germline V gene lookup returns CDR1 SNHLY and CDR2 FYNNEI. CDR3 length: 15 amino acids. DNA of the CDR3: TGTGCCAGCAGTGAAAGTTTAGTAGCGGGAGAGACCCAGTACTTC. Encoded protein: CASSESLVAGETQYF.

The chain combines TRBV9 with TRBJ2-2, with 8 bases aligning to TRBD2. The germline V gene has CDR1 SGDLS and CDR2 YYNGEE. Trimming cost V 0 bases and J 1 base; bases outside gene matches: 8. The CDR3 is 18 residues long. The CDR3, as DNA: TGTGCCAGCAGCGTAGGCGCTCGGCGGGGGGTGAACACCGGGGAGCTGTTTTTT. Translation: CASSVGARRGVNTGELFF.

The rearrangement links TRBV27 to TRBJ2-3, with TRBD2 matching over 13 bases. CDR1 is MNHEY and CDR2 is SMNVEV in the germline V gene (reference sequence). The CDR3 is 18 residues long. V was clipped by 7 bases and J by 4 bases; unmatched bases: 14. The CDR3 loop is CASTFRGLAGAEADTQYF. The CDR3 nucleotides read TGTGCCAGCACCTTTAGAGGACTAGCGGGGGCGGAGGCAGATACGCAGTATTTT.

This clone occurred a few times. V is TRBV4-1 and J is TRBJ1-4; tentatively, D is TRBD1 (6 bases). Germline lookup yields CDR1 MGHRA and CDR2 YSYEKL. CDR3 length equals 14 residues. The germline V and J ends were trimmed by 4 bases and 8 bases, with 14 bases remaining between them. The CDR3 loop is CASSPQGKREKLFF. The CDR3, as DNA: TGCGCCAGCAGCCCCCAGGGGAAGAGGGAAAAACTGTTTTTT.

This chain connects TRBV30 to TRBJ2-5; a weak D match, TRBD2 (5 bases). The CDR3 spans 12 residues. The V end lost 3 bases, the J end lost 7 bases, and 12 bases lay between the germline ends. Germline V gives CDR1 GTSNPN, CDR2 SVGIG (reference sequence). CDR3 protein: CAWSSSSGTQYF. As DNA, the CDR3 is TGTGCCTGGAGCAGTTCCAGCGGGACCCAGTACTTC.

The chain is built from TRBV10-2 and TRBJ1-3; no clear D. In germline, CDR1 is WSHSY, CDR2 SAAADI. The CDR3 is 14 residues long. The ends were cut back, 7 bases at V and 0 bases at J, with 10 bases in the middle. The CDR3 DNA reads TGCGCCAGCACCACCACGGTCTCTGGAAACACCATATATTTT. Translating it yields CASTTTVSGNTIYF.

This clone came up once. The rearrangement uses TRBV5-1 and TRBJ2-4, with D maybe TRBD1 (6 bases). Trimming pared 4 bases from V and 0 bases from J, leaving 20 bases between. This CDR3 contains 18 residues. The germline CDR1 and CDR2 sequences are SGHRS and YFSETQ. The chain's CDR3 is CASSPGQITQLAKNIQYF. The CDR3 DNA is TGCGCCAGCAGCCCGGGACAAATAACGCAACTAGCCAAAAACATTCAGTACTTC.

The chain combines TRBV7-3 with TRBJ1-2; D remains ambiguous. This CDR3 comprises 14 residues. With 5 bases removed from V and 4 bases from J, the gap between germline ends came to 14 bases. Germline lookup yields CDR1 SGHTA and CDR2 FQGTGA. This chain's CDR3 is CASSGLTMGYGYTF. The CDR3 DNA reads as TGTGCCAGCAGCGGGCTTACAATGGGCTATGGCTACACCTTC.

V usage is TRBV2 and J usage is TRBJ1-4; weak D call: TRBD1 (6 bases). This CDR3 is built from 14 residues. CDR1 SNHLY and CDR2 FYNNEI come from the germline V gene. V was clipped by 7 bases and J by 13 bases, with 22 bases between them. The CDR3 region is CASTLGGGKVRLFF. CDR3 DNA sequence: TGTGCCAGCACTCTAGGGGGGGGTAAAGTAAGACTGTTTTTT.

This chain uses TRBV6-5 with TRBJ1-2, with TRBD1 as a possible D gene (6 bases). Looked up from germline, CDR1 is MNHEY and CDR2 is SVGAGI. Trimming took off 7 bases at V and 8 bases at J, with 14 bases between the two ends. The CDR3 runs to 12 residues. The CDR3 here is CASMVWDKGYTF. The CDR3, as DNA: TGTGCCAGCATGGTTTGGGACAAAGGCTACACCTTC.

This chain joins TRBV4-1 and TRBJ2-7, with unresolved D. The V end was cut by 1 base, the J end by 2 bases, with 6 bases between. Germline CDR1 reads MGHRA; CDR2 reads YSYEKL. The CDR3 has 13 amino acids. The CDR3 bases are TGCGCCAGCAGCCAAGGGCCGACCTACGAGCAGTACTTC. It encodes CASSQGPTYEQYF.

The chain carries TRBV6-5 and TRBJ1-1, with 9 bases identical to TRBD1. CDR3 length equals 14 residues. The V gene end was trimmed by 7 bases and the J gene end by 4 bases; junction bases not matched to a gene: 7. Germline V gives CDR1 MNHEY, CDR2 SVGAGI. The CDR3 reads CASTMDRGGTEAFF. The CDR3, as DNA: TGTGCCAGCACTATGGACAGGGGAGGCACTGAAGCTTTCTTT.

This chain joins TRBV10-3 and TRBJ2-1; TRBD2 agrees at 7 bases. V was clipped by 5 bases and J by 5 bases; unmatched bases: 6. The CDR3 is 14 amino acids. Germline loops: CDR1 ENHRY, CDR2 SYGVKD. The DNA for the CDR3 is TGTGCCATCAGTACCCGAACTAGCGACAATGAGCAGTTCTTC. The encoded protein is CAISTRTSDNEQFF.

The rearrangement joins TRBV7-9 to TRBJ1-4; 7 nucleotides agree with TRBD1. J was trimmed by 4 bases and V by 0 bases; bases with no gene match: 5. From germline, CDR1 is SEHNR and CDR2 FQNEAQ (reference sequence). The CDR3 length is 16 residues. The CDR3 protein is CASSLASGTVNEKLFF. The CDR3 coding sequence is TGTGCCAGCAGCTTAGCCTCCGGGACAGTTAATGAAAAACTGTTTTTT.

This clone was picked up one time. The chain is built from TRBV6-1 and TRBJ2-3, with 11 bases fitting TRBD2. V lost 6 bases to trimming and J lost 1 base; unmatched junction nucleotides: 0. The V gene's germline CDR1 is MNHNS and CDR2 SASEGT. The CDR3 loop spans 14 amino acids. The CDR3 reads CASRTSGGTDTQYF. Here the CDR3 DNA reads TGTGCCAGCAGGACTAGCGGGGGCACAGATACGCAGTATTTT.

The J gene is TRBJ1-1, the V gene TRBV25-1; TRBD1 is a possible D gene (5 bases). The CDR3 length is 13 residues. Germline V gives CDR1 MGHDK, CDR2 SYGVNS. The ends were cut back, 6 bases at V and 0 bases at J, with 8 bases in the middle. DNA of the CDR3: TGTGCCAGCAGGGACACCATGAACACTGAAGCTTTCTTT. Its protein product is CASRDTMNTEAFF.

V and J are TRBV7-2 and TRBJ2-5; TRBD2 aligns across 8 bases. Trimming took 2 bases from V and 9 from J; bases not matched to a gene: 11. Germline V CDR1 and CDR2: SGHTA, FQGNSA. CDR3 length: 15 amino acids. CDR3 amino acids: CASSLLGGGYGAQYF. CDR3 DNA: TGTGCCAGCAGCTTATTGGGCGGGGGGTACGGGGCCCAGTACTTC.

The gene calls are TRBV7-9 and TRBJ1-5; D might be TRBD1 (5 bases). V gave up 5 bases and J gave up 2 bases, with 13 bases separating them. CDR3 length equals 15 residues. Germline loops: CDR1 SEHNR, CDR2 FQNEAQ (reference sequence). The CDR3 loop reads CASSLGEGGNQPQHF. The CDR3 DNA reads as TGTGCCAGCAGCCTAGGGGAGGGTGGCAATCAGCCCCAGCATTTT.

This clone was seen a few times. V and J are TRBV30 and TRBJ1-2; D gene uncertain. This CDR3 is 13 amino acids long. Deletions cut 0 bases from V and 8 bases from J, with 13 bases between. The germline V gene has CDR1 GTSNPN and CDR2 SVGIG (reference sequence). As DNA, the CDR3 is TGTGCCTGGAGTGTACTGTCCAGAGGAGGCTACACCTTC. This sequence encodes CAWSVLSRGGYTF. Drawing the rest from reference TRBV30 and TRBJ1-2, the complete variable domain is SQTIHQWPATLVQPVGSPLSLECTVEGTSNPNLYWYRQAAGRGLQLLFYSVGIGQISSEVPQNLSASRPQDRQFILSSKKLLLSDSGFYLCAWSVLSRGGYTFGSGTRLTVV.

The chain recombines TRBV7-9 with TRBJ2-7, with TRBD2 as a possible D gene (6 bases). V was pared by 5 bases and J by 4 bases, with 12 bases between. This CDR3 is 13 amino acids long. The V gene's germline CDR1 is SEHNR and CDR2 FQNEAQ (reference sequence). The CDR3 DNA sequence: TGTGCCAGCAGCCGCGGAGGGTATTACGAGCAGTACTTC. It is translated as CASSRGGYYEQYF.

Here the CDR3 DNA reads TGCGCCAGCAGCTCCGAGGGACAGGGTATAGATGAGCAGTTCTTC. This translates into CASSSEGQGIDEQFF. The chain employs TRBV5-1 and TRBJ2-1, with 9 bases fitting TRBD1. With V trimmed by 3 bases and J by 8 bases, 9 bases remained unmatched. This CDR3 has 15 residues. Per germline, CDR1 SGHRS and CDR2 YFSETQ.

CDR3 sequence: CASSPPLLAGGQSEQFF. The DNA of the CDR3 is TGCGCCAGCAGCCCCCCCCTACTAGCGGGGGGCCAGAGTGAGCAGTTCTTC. The chain employs TRBV5-1 and TRBJ2-1, with 12 bases fitting TRBD2. Germline V lookup: CDR1 SGHRS, CDR2 YFSETQ. The CDR3 totals 17 residues. J gave up 9 bases and V 4 bases, and 14 bases lay outside the gene matches.

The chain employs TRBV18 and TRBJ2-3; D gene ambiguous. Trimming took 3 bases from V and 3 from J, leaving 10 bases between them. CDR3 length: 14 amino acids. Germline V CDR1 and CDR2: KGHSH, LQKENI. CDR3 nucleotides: TGTGCCAGCTCACCCACTCTCCAAACAGATACGCAGTATTTT. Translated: CASSPTLQTDTQYF.

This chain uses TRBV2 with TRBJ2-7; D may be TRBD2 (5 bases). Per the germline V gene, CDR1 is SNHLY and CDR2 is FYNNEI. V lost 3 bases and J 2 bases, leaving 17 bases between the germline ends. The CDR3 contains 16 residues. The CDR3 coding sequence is TGTGCCAGCAGTGAGGGCGTAGCGCTTTTCCCCTACGAGCAGTACTTC. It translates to CASSEGVALFPYEQYF.